Listed here are 21 T cell receptor beta chains from one sample, sequenced in a study of cytomegalovirus exposure and HLA in healthy donors. Sequencing was performed with immunoSEQ multiplex PCR; in TCRdb, only in-frame clones are kept and a portion is missing. The repertoire has roughly 120,000 clones, roughly 90% of them found once; the top ten carry around 6%. The sample comprised PBMCs. The receptor set was obtained from a woman aged 18-29 years in good health and CMV-seropositive.

The chain couples TRBV4-1 to TRBJ1-4; D might be TRBD1 (6 bases). Germline values: CDR1 MGHRA, CDR2 YSYEKL. The CDR3 has 16 amino acids. The V end was cut by 4 bases, the J end by 2 bases, with 14 bases between. The CDR3 DNA reads TGCGCCAGCAGCCGAGTAATGGGACATACTAATGAAAAACTGTTTTTT. Protein: CASSRVMGHTNEKLFF.

The rearrangement joins TRBV6-5 to TRBJ1-2; 10 bases match TRBD1. The germline V gene has CDR1 MNHEY and CDR2 SVGAGI. The CDR3 is 14 amino acids. Trimming at V came to 5 bases and at J to 6 bases, leaving 6 bases not matched to a gene. The CDR3 DNA reads TGTGCCAGCAGTCCTTCCGGGACAGGGGATGGCTACACCTTC. Translated, it gives CASSPSGTGDGYTF.

The table lists this clone with a count of one. The chain employs TRBV6-5 and TRBJ2-7; 9 nucleotides match TRBD1. Germline V CDR1 and CDR2: MNHEY, SVGAGI. This CDR3 has 15 amino acids. J lost 2 bases, V lost 2 bases, and 4 bases had no gene match. Here the CDR3 DNA reads TGTGCCAGCAGTTACGGGGGGACAGGGCCCTACGAGCAGTACTTC. As protein: CASSYGGTGPYEQYF.

This sequence joins TRBV5-1 and TRBJ1-1; 9 positions match TRBD1. From germline, CDR1 is SGHRS and CDR2 YFSETQ. J was trimmed by 4 bases and V by 3 bases; bases with no gene match: 10. This CDR3 has 16 amino acids. Here the CDR3 reads CASSYRTGAPPTEAFF. The CDR3 bases are TGCGCCAGCAGCTACCGGACAGGGGCGCCGCCCACTGAAGCTTTCTTT. Variable domain in full (rest from reference TRBV5-1 and TRBJ1-1): KAGVTQTPRYLIKTRGQQVTLSCSPISGHRSVSWYQQTPGQGLQFLFEYFSETQRNKGNFPGRFSGRQFSNSRSEMNVSTLELGDSALYLCASSYRTGAPPTEAFFGQGTRLTVV.

The chain joins TRBV10-3 to TRBJ1-3, with D unresolved. The CDR3 is 11 residues long. Per the germline V gene, CDR1 is ENHRY and CDR2 is SYGVKD. Trimming took off 8 bases at V and 3 bases at J, with 5 bases between the two ends. The CDR3 nucleotides read TGTGCCATCCTACTTGGAAACACCATATATTTT. Its translation: CAILLGNTIYF.

This chain links TRBV19 with TRBJ1-6; 7 nucleotides align to TRBD1. V dropped 3 bases and J dropped 6; count of bases not matched to a gene: 5. Germline CDR1 reads LNHDA; CDR2 reads SQIVND (reference sequence). The CDR3 extends over 15 amino acids. CDR3 sequence (DNA): TGTGCCAGTAGTATCCTAGGGACAGCTAATTCACCCCTCCACTTT. Protein sequence: CASSILGTANSPLHF.

This clone was observed once. This chain joins TRBV28 and TRBJ1-4; 9 nucleotides match TRBD1. V was clipped by 4 bases and J by 7 bases; unmatched bases: 4. In germline, CDR1 is MDHEN, CDR2 SYDVKM. The CDR3 has 14 amino acids. DNA of the CDR3: TGTGCCAGCAGTTCCGGACAGGGGTCTGAAAAACTGTTTTTT. This sequence encodes CASSSGQGSEKLFF.

The CDR3 spells CASSPGTSSRELFF. For the CDR3, the DNA is TGTGCCAGCTCACCAGGGACTAGCAGCAGGGAGCTGTTTTTT. This chain uses TRBV18 with TRBJ2-2; 9 positions match TRBD2. CDR1 KGHSH and CDR2 LQKENI come from the germline V gene. J lost 9 bases, V lost 2 bases, and 4 bases had no gene match. The CDR3 is 14 residues long.

The J gene is TRBJ2-3, the V gene TRBV6-1; 7 nucleotides align to TRBD2. CDR3 size: 14 residues. V shed 9 bases, J shed 2 bases, and the junction held 8 bases outside the gene matches. CDR1 is MNHNS, CDR2 SASEGT, per germline. CDR3 sequence: CASSLRGDTDTQYF. CDR3 nucleotide sequence: TGTGCCAGTTCCCTCCGGGGGGACACAGATACGCAGTATTTT.

The rearrangement links TRBV6-1 to TRBJ2-7, with 9 nucleotides matching TRBD1. There are 13 residues in the CDR3. In germline, CDR1 is MNHNS, CDR2 SASEGT. V lost 5 bases to trimming and J lost 5 bases; unmatched junction nucleotides: 4. CDR3 DNA sequence: TGTGCCAGCAGTCAACGGGACAGGGACGAGCAGTACTTC. The encoded protein is CASSQRDRDEQYF.

This chain joins TRBV7-8 and TRBJ2-3; D ambiguous. V dropped 1 base and J dropped 3 bases, with 14 bases sitting between them. CDR1 and CDR2 from the germline V gene are SGHVS and FQNEAQ. The CDR3 is made up of 16 amino acids. The CDR3 is CASSLVPTLLTDTQYF. CDR3 nucleotide sequence: TGTGCCAGCAGCTTAGTCCCCACCCTATTGACAGATACGCAGTATTTT.

This clone occurred a few times. The rearrangement uses TRBV7-9 and TRBJ1-2; D may be TRBD1 (5 bases). V shed 5 bases and J shed 3 bases, with 16 bases lying between them. The CDR3 loop spans 15 amino acids. CDR1 SEHNR and CDR2 FQNEAQ come from the germline V gene (reference sequence). As DNA, the CDR3 is TGTGCCAGCAGCCAAGGGGCATCCGGTGACTATGGCTACACCTTC. This translates into CASSQGASGDYGYTF.

This chain uses TRBV11-2 with TRBJ2-3; D is ambiguous. V was trimmed by 1 base and J by 6 bases, leaving 8 bases between them. Germline V lookup: CDR1 SGHAT, CDR2 FQNNGV. The CDR3 runs 13 residues. CDR3 loop: CASSLGREDTQYF. CDR3 sequence (DNA): TGTGCCAGCAGCTTAGGCCGCGAGGATACGCAGTATTTT.

The J gene is TRBJ1-1, the V gene TRBV6-1; unclear D gene. The germline gives CDR1 MNHNS, CDR2 SASEGT. The CDR3 has 14 residues. Trimming removed 4 bases from V and 0 bases from J, with 9 bases in between. In nucleotides, the CDR3 is TGTGCCAGCAGTGTTGGAGGGATGAACACTGAAGCTTTCTTT. This gives the protein CASSVGGMNTEAFF.

This chain links TRBV18 with TRBJ2-1, with 7 bases lining up with TRBD2. The CDR3 runs to 16 residues. The trim removed 6 bases at V and 5 bases at J, leaving 13 bases unmatched. The germline gives CDR1 KGHSH, CDR2 LQKENI. This CDR3 reads CASSLRDGRSNNEQFF. Written as DNA, the CDR3 is TGTGCCAGCTCCCTTAGGGACGGGAGGAGTAACAATGAGCAGTTCTTC.

The chain carries TRBV6-6 and TRBJ2-5, with 11 positions matching TRBD2. There are 15 residues in the CDR3. Germline values: CDR1 MNHNY, CDR2 SVGAGI (reference sequence). J was trimmed by 1 base and V by 6 bases; bases with no gene match: 4. Here the CDR3 reads CASRNSGGAQETQYF. The CDR3 coding sequence is TGTGCCAGCAGAAATAGCGGGGGGGCCCAAGAGACCCAGTACTTC.

This clone was observed a handful of times. This chain joins TRBV15 and TRBJ2-1, with 11 bases lining up with TRBD2. The CDR3 has 16 residues. V lost 2 bases and J lost 0; bases outside the gene matches: 0. Germline CDR1 reads LNHNV; CDR2 reads YYDKDF (reference sequence). CDR3 sequence (DNA): TGTGCCACCAGCAGAACTAGCGGGAGCTCCTACAATGAGCAGTTCTTC. Its translation is CATSRTSGSSYNEQFF.

This clone was found once. The chain employs TRBV6-1 and TRBJ1-5, with 7 bases that match TRBD1. V was clipped by 2 bases and J by 1 base; unmatched bases: 5. CDR1 and CDR2 (germline): MNHNS, SASEGT. This CDR3 has 16 amino acids. The chain's CDR3 is CASSEPLDRSNQPQHF. CDR3 nucleotide sequence: TGTGCCAGCAGTGAACCCTTGGACAGGAGCAATCAGCCCCAGCATTTT.

The chain couples TRBV5-1 to TRBJ1-2; 11 bases fit TRBD1. CDR3 length: 15 amino acids. The J segment lost 6 bases and the V segment lost 2 bases, leaving 6 bases of the junction unmatched. CDR1 and CDR2 (germline): SGHRS, YFSETQ. The CDR3 nucleotides are TGCGCCAGCAGCTTAAGGACAGGGGGCCTGGATGGCTACACCTTC. It codes for CASSLRTGGLDGYTF.

This clone was seen only once. The V and J genes are TRBV19 and TRBJ2-7, with 7 nucleotides matching TRBD1. V shed 8 bases, J shed 1 base, and the junction held 8 bases outside the gene matches. This CDR3 has 14 amino acids. Germline V CDR1 and CDR2: LNHDA, SQIVND (reference sequence). The CDR3 spells CASAAGTVSYEQYF. CDR3 DNA: TGTGCCAGTGCCGCCGGGACAGTTTCCTACGAGCAGTACTTC.

Only one count was recorded for this clone. The gene calls are TRBV2 and TRBJ1-1; D is possibly TRBD1 (6 bases). Trimming stripped 6 bases from V and 5 bases from J, with 22 bases between. The V gene's germline CDR1 is SNHLY and CDR2 FYNNEI. This CDR3 has 16 amino acids. Here the CDR3 DNA reads TGTGCCAGCAGGGCTACAGGGTACGGAGCCGGGACTGAAGCTTTCTTT. It yields the protein CASRATGYGAGTEAFF.